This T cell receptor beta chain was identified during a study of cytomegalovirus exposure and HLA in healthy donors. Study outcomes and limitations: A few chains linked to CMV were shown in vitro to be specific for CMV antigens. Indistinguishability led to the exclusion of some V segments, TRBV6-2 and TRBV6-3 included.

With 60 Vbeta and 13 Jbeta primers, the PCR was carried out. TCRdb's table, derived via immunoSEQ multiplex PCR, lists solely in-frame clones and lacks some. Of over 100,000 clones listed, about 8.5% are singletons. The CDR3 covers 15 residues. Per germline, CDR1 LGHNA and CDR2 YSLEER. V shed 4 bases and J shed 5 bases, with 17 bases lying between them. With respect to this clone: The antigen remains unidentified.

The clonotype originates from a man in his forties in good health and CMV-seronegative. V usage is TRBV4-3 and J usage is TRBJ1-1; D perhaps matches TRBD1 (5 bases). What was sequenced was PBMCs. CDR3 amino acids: CASSPREQGGTEAFF. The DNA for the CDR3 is TGCGCCAGCAGCCCTCGGGAGCAGGGAGGGACTGAAGCTTTCTTT.